This entry lists 12 T cell receptor beta chains sequenced from one sample in a study of blood T cell repertoires in COVID-19. Method: immunoSEQ multiplex PCR; TCRdb's copy keeps in-frame clones and lacks some. The repertoire holds roughly 150,000 clones, with around 80% as singletons. The material sequenced was peripheral blood. The receptors were gathered from a man between 60 and 75 years old with acute or convalescent COVID-19.

Note on this clone: Other DNA sequences of this sample code for an identical CDR3. The gene calls are TRBV7-2 and TRBJ1-1; no reliable D call. The V gene's germline CDR1 is SGHTA and CDR2 FQGNSA. This CDR3 contains 13 residues. V lost 2 bases and J lost 1, with 5 bases in between. CDR3 sequence (DNA): TGTGCCAGCAGCTTACGAGAGAACACTGAAGCTTTCTTT. Its translation: CASSLRENTEAFF.

The rearrangement links TRBV30 to TRBJ1-5, with D maybe TRBD1 (6 bases). Trimming pared 5 bases from V and 4 bases from J, leaving 21 bases between. The CDR3 contains 16 residues. The germline V gene encodes CDR1 GTSNPN and CDR2 SVGIG (reference sequence). The CDR3 is CAWSGPRRTANQPQHF. Here the CDR3 DNA reads TGTGCCTGGTCCGGCCCGCGGAGGACAGCTAATCAGCCCCAGCATTTT.

The V call is TRBV11-1, the J call TRBJ1-1; D is perhaps TRBD1 (5 bases). The germline V and J ends were trimmed by 3 bases and 2 bases, with 10 bases remaining between them. The CDR3 has 14 residues. Germline CDR1 and CDR2: SGHAT and FQDESV (reference sequence). CDR3 in amino acids: CASSFAQGNTEAFF. CDR3 DNA sequence: TGTGCCAGCAGCTTTGCGCAGGGAAACACTGAAGCTTTCTTT.

V usage is TRBV3-1 (or the pseudogene TRBV3-2) and J usage is TRBJ1-1; TRBD1 is a possible D gene (5 bases). This CDR3 comprises 14 residues. The V gene lost 1 base and the J gene lost 7 bases, with 13 bases spanning the gap. In germline, CDR1 is LGHDT, CDR2 YNNKEL (reference sequence). The CDR3: CASSQGGAPGEAFF. The CDR3 DNA follows: TGTGCCAGCAGCCAAGGTGGGGCCCCGGGTGAAGCTTTCTTT.

The V call is TRBV7-9, the J call TRBJ2-5, with TRBD1 matching 9 bases. V gave up 5 bases and J gave up 5 bases; unmatched junction bases: 6. The germline V gene encodes CDR1 SEHNR and CDR2 FQNEAQ (reference sequence). CDR3 length: 14 residues. As DNA, the CDR3 is TGTGCCAGCAGCATTACAGGGGGCAGGGAGACCCAGTACTTC. Translating gives CASSITGGRETQYF.

The genes are TRBV12-5 and TRBJ2-1; 7 bases are a match to TRBD1. The CDR3 extends over 13 amino acids. Germline assignment: CDR1 LGHNT and CDR2 FRNRAP. With 6 bases clipped from V and 8 bases from J, the junction kept 7 bases outside the gene matches. The CDR3 here is CASGLRQGDEQFF. The DNA of the CDR3 is TGTGCTAGTGGCCTTCGACAGGGCGATGAGCAGTTCTTC.

V gene TRBV29-1 combines with J gene TRBJ1-6; 8 bases line up with TRBD1. The CDR3 runs to 13 residues. Looked up from germline, CDR1 is SQVTM and CDR2 is ANQGSEA. V shed 7 bases and J 4 bases; nucleotides not matched to a gene: 3. CDR3 sequence (DNA): TGCAGCGCTAGGACAGGGTATAATTCACCCCTCCACTTT. It yields the protein CSARTGYNSPLHF.

The J gene is TRBJ1-2, the V gene TRBV19; possible D gene TRBD1, 5 bases. Per germline, CDR1 LNHDA and CDR2 SQIVND (reference sequence). The V and J ends lost 10 bases and 4 bases respectively, with 16 bases between them. This CDR3 spans 13 amino acids. As DNA, the CDR3 is TGTGCCATATCGGCCGGGCAGGGCTATGGCTACACCTTC. Protein: CAISAGQGYGYTF.

The gene calls are TRBV19 and TRBJ2-1; TRBD1 aligns across 9 bases. V was pared by 2 bases and J by 9 bases, with 2 bases of the junction left unmatched. This CDR3 contains 13 residues. Germline V gene sequence: CDR1 LNHDA, CDR2 SQIVND (reference sequence). CDR3 amino acids: CASSINRGLEQFF. CDR3 nucleotides: TGTGCCAGTAGTATAAACAGGGGGCTTGAGCAGTTCTTC.

This clone was found a few times. V gene TRBV29-1 combines with J gene TRBJ2-7; a weak D match, TRBD2 (5 bases). The V gene's germline CDR1 is SQVTM and CDR2 ANQGSEA. V lost 0 bases and J lost 0, with 9 bases in between. This CDR3 contains 14 residues. The CDR3 DNA follows: TGCAGCGTTGAAGAAACCCGGGACTCCTACGAGCAGTACTTC. Translation gives CSVEETRDSYEQYF.

V usage is TRBV24-1 and J usage is TRBJ2-7; 13 nucleotides agree with TRBD2. Losses at the gene ends were 5 bases for V and 2 bases for J; bases not matched to a gene: 5. Germline assignment: CDR1 KGHDR and CDR2 SFDVKD. The CDR3 runs 16 residues. As DNA, the CDR3 is TGTGCCACCAGTGGAACCGGGACTAGCGGGGCCTACGAGCAGTACTTC. This encodes CATSGTGTSGAYEQYF.

The chain combines TRBV7-3 with TRBJ2-3, with TRBD2 identical over 10 bases. The J segment lost 5 bases and the V segment lost 5 bases, leaving 13 bases of the junction unmatched. Germline V gives CDR1 SGHTA, CDR2 FQGTGA. This CDR3 region has 17 residues. The DNA of the CDR3 is TGTGCCAGCAGCCGGATTGGGCGAGCGGGGGGGCAAGATACGCAGTATTTT. It yields the protein CASSRIGRAGGQDTQYF.